Below, one T cell receptor beta chain is given with its context. The CDR3 spans 14 residues. Trimming cost V 2 bases and J 4 bases, with 11 bases left between them. Germline V gene sequence: CDR1 LGHDT, CDR2 YNNKEL (reference sequence). The record originates from a study of blood T cell repertoires in COVID-19. The data were produced by immunoSEQ multiplex PCR, yet TCRdb's version contains in-frame clones alone and is incomplete. This sample has 500,000 to 600,000 clones; 70% to 90% occur once, and the top ten carry roughly 7.3%. The sequence was collected from a woman aged 50 to 60 with COVID-19, enrolled during active disease. The chain recombines TRBV3-1 (or the pseudogene TRBV3-2) with TRBJ1-2, with D hard to call. The material sequenced was peripheral blood. The CDR3 reads CASSQLDSFYGYTF. CDR3 nucleotide sequence: TGTGCCAGCAGCCAACTCGACTCTTTCTATGGCTACACCTTC.